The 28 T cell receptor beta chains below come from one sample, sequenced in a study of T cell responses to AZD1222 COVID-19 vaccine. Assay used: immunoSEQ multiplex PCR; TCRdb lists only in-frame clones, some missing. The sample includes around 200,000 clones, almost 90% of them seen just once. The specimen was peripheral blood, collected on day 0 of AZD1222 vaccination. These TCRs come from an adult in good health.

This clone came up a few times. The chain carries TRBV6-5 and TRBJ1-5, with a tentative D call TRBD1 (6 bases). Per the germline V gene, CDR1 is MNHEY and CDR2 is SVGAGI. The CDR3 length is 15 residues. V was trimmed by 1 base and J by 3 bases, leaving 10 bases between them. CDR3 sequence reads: CASSYYRDSNQPQHF. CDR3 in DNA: TGTGCCAGCAGTTACTACAGGGACTCCAATCAGCCCCAGCATTTT.

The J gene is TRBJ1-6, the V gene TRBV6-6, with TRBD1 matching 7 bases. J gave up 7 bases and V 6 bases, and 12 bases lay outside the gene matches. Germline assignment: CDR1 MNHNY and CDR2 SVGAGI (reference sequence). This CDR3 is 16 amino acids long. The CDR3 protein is CASRPRQGAQNSPLHF. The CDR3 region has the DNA TGTGCCAGCAGACCCCGACAGGGCGCTCAGAATTCACCCCTCCACTTT.

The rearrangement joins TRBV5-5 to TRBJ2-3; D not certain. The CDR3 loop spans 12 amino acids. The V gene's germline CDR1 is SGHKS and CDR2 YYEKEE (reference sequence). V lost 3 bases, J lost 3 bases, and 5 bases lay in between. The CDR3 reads CASSSLTDTQYF. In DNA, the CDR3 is TGTGCCAGCAGCTCGTTGACAGATACGCAGTATTTT.

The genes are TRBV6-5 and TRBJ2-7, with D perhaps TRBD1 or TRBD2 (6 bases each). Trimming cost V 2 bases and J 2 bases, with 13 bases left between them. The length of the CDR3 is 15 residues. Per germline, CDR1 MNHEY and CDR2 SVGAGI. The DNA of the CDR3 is TGTGCCAGCAGTTACCGGGAGACAGGTACCTACGAGCAGTACTTC. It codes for CASSYRETGTYEQYF.

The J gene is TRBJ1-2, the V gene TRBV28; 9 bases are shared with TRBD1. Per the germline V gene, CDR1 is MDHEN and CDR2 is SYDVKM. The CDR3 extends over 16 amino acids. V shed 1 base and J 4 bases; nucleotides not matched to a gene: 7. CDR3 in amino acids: CASSLYTGGGTYGYTF. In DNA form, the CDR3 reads TGTGCCAGCAGTTTATATACAGGGGGCGGGACCTATGGCTACACCTTC.

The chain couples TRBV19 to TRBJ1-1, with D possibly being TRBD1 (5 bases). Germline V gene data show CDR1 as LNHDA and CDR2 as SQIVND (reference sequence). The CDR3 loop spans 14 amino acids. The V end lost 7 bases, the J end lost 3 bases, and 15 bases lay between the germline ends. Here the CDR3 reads CASTAPGRDTEAFF. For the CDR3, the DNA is TGTGCCAGTACCGCACCAGGGCGGGACACTGAAGCTTTCTTT.

CDR3 nucleotides: TGTGCCAGCAGCTTATTTCAGGGGGCGGATGAAAAACTGTTTTTT. Protein: CASSLFQGADEKLFF. This rearrangement joins TRBV7-2 to TRBJ1-4; 8 bases agree with TRBD1. Germline V gene lookup returns CDR1 SGHTA and CDR2 FQGNSA. The CDR3 consists of 15 residues. After removal of 2 bases from V and 6 bases from J, the junction contained 5 bases not matched to a gene.

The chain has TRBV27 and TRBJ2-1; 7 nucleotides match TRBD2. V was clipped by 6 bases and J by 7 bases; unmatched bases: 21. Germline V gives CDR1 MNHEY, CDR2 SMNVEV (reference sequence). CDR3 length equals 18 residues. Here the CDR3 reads CASSPGEGWGGIRNEQFF. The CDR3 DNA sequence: TGTGCCAGCAGCCCAGGAGAGGGATGGGGGGGAATTAGGAATGAGCAGTTCTTC.

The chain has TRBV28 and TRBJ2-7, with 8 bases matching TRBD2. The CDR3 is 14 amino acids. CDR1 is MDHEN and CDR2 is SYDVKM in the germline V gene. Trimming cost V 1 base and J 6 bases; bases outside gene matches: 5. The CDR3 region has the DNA TGTGCCAGCAGTTTATCGGGAGGGCCCGGCGAGCAGTACTTC. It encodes CASSLSGGPGEQYF. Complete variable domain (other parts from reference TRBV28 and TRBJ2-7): DVKVTQSSRYLVKRTGEKVFLECVQDMDHENMFWYRQDPGLGLRLIYFSYDVKMKEKGDIPEGYSVSREKKERFSLILESASTNQTSMYLCASSLSGGPGEQYFGPGTRLTVT.

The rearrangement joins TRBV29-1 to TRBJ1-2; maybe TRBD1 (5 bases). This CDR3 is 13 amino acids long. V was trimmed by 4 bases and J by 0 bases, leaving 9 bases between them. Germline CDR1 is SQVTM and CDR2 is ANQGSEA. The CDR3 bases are TGCAGCGTTGCCGCAGGGTCTAACTATGGCTACACCTTC. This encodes CSVAAGSNYGYTF.

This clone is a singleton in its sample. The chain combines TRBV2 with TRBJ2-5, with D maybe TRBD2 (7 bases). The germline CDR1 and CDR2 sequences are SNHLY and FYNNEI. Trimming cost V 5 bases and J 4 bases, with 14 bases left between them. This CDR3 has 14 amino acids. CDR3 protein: CASSRGGARETQYF. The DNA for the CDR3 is TGTGCCAGCAGTAGAGGGGGGGCCAGAGAGACCCAGTACTTC.

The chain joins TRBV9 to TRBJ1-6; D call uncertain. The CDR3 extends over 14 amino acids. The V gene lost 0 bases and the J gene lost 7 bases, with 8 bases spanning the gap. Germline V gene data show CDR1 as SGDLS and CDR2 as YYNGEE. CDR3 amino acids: CASSVDRPNSPLHF. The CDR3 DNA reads TGTGCCAGCAGCGTAGACAGACCAAATTCACCCCTCCACTTT.

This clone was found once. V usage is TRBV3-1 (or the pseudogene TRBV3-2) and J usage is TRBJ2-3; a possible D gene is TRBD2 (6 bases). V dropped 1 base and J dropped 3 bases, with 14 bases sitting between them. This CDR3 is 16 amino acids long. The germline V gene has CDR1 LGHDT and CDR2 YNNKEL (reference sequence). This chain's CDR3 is CASSQGQIRGTDTQYF. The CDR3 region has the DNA TGTGCCAGCAGCCAAGGGCAGATTCGGGGGACAGATACGCAGTATTTT.

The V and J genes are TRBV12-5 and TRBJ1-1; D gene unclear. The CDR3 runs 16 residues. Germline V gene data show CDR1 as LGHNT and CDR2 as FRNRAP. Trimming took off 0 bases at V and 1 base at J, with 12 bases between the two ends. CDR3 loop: CASGLVGLTQNTEAFF. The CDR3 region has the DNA TGTGCTAGTGGTTTGGTAGGGCTGACACAGAACACTGAAGCTTTCTTT. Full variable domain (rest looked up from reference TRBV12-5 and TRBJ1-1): DARVTQTPRHKVTEMGQEVTMRCQPILGHNTVFWYRQTMMQGLELLAYFRNRAPLDDSGMPKDRFSAEMPDATLATLKIQPSEPRDSAVYFCASGLVGLTQNTEAFFGQGTRLTVV.

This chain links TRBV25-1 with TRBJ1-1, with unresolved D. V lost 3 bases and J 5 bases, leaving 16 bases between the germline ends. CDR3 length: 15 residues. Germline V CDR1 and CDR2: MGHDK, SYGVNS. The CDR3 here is CASSDWGVLATEAFF. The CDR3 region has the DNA TGTGCCAGCAGTGATTGGGGTGTTTTAGCGACTGAAGCTTTCTTT.

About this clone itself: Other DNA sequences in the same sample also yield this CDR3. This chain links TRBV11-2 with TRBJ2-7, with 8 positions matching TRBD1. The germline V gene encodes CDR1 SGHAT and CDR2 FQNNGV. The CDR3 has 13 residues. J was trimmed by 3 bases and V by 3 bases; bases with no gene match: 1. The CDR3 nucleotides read TGTGCCAGCAGCTTCGGACAGGGCTACGAGCAGTACTTC. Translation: CASSFGQGYEQYF.

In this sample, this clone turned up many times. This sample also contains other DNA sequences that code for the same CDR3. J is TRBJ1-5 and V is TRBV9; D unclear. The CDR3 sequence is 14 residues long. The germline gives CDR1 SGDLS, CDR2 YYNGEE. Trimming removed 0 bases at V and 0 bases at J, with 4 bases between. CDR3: CASSVDGSNQPQHF. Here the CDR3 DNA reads TGTGCCAGCAGCGTAGATGGTAGCAATCAGCCCCAGCATTTT. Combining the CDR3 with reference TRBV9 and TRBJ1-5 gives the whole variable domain DSGVTQTPKHLITATGQRVTLRCSPRSGDLSVYWYQQSLDQGLQFLIQYYNGEERAKGNILERFSAQQFPDLHSELNLSSLELGDSALYFCASSVDGSNQPQHFGDGTRLSIL.

In DNA form, the CDR3 reads TGCGCCAGCAGCCAAGATAGGAGAGGACAGGGGATTTCTAATGAAAAACTGTTTTTT. Its protein product is CASSQDRRGQGISNEKLFF. The chain recombines TRBV4-1 with TRBJ1-4, with 9 bases matching TRBD1. J was trimmed by 3 bases and V by 0 bases; bases with no gene match: 11. The CDR3 runs 19 residues. Per the germline V gene, CDR1 is MGHRA and CDR2 is YSYEKL.

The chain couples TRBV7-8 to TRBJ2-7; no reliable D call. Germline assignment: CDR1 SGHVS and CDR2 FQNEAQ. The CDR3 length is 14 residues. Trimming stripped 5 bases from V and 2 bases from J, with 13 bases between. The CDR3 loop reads CASSLAILTYEQYF. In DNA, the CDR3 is TGTGCCAGCAGCCTCGCGATTCTGACCTACGAGCAGTACTTC. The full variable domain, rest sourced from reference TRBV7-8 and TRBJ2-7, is GAGVSQSPRYKVAKRGQDVALRCDPISGHVSLFWYQQALGQGPEFLTYFQNEAQLDKSGLPSDRFFAERPEGSVSTLKIQRTQQEDSAVYLCASSLAILTYEQYFGPGTRLTVT.

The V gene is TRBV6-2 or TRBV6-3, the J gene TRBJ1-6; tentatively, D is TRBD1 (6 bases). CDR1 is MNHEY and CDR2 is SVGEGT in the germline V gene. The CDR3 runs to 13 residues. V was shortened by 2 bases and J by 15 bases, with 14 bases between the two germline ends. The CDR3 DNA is TGTGCCAGCAGTTACGGGGGCGGCCTGGACCTCCACTTT. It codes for CASSYGGGLDLHF.

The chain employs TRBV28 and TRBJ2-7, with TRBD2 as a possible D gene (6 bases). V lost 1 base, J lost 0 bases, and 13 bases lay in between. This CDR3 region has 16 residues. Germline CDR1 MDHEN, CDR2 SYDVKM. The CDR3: CASSLSPGVSSYEQYF. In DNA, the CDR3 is TGTGCCAGCAGTTTATCTCCGGGGGTGAGCTCCTACGAGCAGTACTTC.

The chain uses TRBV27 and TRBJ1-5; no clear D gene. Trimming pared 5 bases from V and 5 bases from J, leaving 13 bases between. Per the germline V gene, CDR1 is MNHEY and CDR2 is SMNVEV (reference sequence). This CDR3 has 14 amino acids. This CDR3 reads CASSPDLGYQPQHF. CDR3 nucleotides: TGTGCCAGCAGTCCGGACCTCGGGTATCAGCCCCAGCATTTT.

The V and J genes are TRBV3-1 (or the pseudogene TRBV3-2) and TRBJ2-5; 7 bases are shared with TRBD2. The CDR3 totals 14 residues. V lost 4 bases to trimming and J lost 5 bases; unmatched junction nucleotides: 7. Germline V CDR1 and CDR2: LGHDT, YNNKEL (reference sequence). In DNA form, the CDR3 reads TGTGCCAGCAGCCGGTCCGGGGGGTGGGAGACCCAGTACTTC. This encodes CASSRSGGWETQYF.

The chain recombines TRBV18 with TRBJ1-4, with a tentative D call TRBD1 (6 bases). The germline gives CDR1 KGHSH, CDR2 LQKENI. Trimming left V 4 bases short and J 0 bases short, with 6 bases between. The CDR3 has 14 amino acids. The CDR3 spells CASSRTATNEKLFF. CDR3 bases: TGTGCCAGCTCACGGACAGCAACTAATGAAAAACTGTTTTTT.

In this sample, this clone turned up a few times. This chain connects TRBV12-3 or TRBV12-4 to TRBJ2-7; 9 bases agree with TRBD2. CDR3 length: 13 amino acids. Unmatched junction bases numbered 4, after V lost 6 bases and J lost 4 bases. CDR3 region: CASRRTSAYEQYF. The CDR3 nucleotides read TGTGCCAGCAGAAGGACTAGCGCGTACGAGCAGTACTTC.

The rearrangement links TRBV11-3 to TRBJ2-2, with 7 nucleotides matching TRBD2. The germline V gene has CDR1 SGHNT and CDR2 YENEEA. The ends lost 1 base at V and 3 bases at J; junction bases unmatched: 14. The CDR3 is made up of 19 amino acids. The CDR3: CASSLASSELREDTGELFF. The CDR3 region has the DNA TGTGCCAGCAGCTTAGCCTCCTCAGAGCTCCGGGAGGACACCGGGGAGCTGTTTTTT.

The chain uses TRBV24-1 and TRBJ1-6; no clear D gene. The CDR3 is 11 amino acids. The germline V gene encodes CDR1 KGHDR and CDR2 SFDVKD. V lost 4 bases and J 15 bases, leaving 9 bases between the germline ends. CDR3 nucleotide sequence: TGTGCCACCAGTGAACGGGATCTCCTCCACTTT. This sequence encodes CATSERDLLHF.

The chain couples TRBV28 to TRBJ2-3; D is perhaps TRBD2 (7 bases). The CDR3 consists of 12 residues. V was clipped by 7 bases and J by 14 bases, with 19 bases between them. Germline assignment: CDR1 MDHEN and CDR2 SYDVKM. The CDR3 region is CASNTGGLSPYF. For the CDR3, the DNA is TGTGCCAGCAACACGGGGGGCCTGTCCCCGTATTTT.